This T cell receptor beta chain was sequenced for a study of sequential checkpoint blockade in melanoma. In the study overall: Each arm's sequence ended with maintenance nivolumab.

With V trimmed by 5 bases and J by 5 bases, 8 bases remained unmatched. The CDR3 length is 14 residues. Germline V gene lookup returns CDR1 SGHTA and CDR2 FQGNSA. Noted treatment: randomized to nivolumab then ipilimumab (arm A) or the reverse (arm B). Patients had received no earlier DNA-damaging chemotherapy. Using immunoSEQ multiplex PCR, the repertoire was profiled, and TCRdb retains in-frame clones only, with some absent. The sample holds approximately 15,000 clones; around 80% are singletons and the top ten take 12%. The V gene is TRBV7-2, the J gene TRBJ2-7; 8 positions agree with TRBD1. The sequence derives from a human donor with melanoma. The input for sequencing was CD8+ T cells sorted from blood (inferred from file names), taken from a patient given nivolumab and ipilimumab in sequence. The CDR3 is CASSQGQELDEQYF. For the CDR3, the DNA is TGTGCCAGCAGCCAGGGACAGGAGCTGGACGAGCAGTACTTC.